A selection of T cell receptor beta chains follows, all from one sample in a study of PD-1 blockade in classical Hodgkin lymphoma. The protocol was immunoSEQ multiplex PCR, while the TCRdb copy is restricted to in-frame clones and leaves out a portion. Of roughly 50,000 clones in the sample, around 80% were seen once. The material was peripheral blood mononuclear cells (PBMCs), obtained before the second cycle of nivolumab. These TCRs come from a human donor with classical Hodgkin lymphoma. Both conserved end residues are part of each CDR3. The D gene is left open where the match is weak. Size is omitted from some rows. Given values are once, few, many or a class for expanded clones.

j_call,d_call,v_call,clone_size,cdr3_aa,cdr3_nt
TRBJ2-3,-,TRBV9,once,CASSVVDTQYF,TGTGCCAGCAGCGTAGTTGATACGCAGTATTTT
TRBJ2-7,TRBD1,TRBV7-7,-,CASSFGQDYEQYF,TGTGCTAGCAGCTTCGGACAGGACTACGAGCAGTACTTC
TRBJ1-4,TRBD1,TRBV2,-,CASSDGSRGLTNEKLFF,TGTGCCAGCAGTGACGGGTCGAGGGGGCTGACTAATGAAAAACTGTTTTTT
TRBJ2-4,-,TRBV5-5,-,CASSSEGLAKNIQYF,TGTGCCAGCAGCTCGGAGGGATTAGCCAAAAACATTCAGTACTTC
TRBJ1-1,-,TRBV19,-,CASKNRRTANTEAFF,TGTGCCAGTAAAAACCGCCGGACAGCGAACACTGAAGCTTTCTTT
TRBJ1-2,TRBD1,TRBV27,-,CASSLQGALGGYTF,TGTGCCAGCAGTTTGCAGGGGGCTCTAGGTGGCTACACCTTC
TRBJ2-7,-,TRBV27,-,CASSLFWDAVPYEQYF,TGTGCCAGCAGCCTTTTTTGGGACGCAGTACCCTACGAGCAGTACTTC
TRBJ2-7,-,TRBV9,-,CASSPGRTGTYEQYF,TGTGCCAGCAGCCCTGGCCGTACGGGCACCTACGAGCAGTACTTC
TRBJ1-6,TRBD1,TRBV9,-,CASSEETGTGGWASPLHF,TGTGCCAGCAGCGAGGAGACCGGGACAGGGGGCTGGGCTTCACCCCTCCACTTT
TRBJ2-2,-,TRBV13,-,CASSHTLRSAPGELFF,TGTGCCAGCAGCCATACTCTTAGAAGCGCCCCCGGGGAGCTGTTTTTT
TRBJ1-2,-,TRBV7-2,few,CASSASGAHGGYTF,TGTGCCAGCAGCGCCTCAGGGGCGCATGGCGGCTACACCTTC
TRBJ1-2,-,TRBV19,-,CASSSYLLTEYGYTF,TGTGCCAGTAGTTCCTACCTTCTGACGGAGTATGGCTACACCTTC
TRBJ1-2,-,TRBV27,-,CASSPSWTANYGYTF,TGTGCCAGCAGTCCTTCCTGGACAGCAAACTATGGCTACACCTTC
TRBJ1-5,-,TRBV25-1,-,CASSEYNWGNQPQHF,TGTGCCAGCAGTGAATATAACTGGGGCAATCAGCCCCAGCATTTT
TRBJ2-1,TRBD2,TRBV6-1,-,CASSDQRGANEQFF,TGTGCCAGCAGTGACCAGCGGGGGGCCAATGAGCAGTTCTTC
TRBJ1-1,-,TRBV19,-,CASRLARLTDTEAFF,TGTGCCAGTAGGCTCGCCCGACTGACGGACACTGAAGCTTTCTTT
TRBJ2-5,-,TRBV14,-,CASSQWEPLGETQYF,TGTGCCAGCAGCCAATGGGAGCCCCTCGGGGAGACCCAGTACTTC
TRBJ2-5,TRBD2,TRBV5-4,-,CASSLGGVQETQYF,TGTGCCAGCAGCCTCGGGGGGGTCCAAGAGACCCAGTACTTC
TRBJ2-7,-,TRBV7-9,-,CASSATSGPVYEQYF,TGTGCCAGCAGCGCTACGTCGGGGCCCGTCTACGAGCAGTACTTC
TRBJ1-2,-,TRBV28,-,CASSWVSENYGYTF,TGTGCCAGCAGTTGGGTATCAGAGAACTATGGCTACACCTTC
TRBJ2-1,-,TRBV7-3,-,CASSLWGGHNEQFF,TGTGCCAGCAGCTTATGGGGGGGCCACAATGAGCAGTTCTTC
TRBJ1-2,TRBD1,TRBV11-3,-,CASSPMGAGGDDYGYTF,TGTGCCAGCAGCCCCATGGGCGCAGGGGGGGATGACTATGGCTACACCTTC
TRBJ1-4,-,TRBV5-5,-,CASSPLLGAATNEKLFF,TGTGCCAGCAGCCCCCTCTTAGGGGCAGCAACTAATGAAAAACTGTTTTTT
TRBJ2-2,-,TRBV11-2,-,CASSWGTGNTGELFF,TGTGCCAGCAGCTGGGGGACGGGGAACACCGGGGAGCTGTTTTTT
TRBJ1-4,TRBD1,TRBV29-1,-,CSAGQGREKLFF,TGCAGCGCCGGACAGGGCCGTGAAAAACTGTTTTTT
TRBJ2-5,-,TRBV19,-,CASSIEGETQYF,TGTGCCAGTAGTATAGAAGGGGAGACCCAGTACTTC
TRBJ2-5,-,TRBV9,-,CASSAPEPPQTQYF,TGTGCCAGCAGCGCCCCAGAGCCCCCGCAGACCCAGTACTTC
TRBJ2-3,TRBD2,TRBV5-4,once,CASSLDGLAGSTDTQYF,TGTGCCAGCAGCTTGGATGGACTAGCGGGAAGCACAGATACGCAGTATTTT
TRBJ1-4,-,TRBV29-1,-,CSAVLSTEEKLFF,TGCAGCGCCGTACTTAGCACGGAGGAAAAACTGTTTTTT
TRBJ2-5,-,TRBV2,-,CASSLGYQETQYF,TGTGCCAGCAGTCTAGGTTACCAAGAGACCCAGTACTTC
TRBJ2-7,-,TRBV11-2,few,CASSRGSIYEQYF,TGTGCCAGCAGTCGTGGGTCGATCTACGAGCAGTACTTC
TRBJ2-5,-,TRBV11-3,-,CASSLNQETQYF,TGTGCCAGCAGCTTAAACCAAGAGACCCAGTACTTC
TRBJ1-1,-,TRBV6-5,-,CASSYSGGLMNTEAFF,TGTGCCAGCAGTTACTCGGGTGGATTAATGAACACTGAAGCTTTCTTT
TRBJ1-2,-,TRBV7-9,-,CASSLVGARGPAF,TGTGCCAGCAGCTTAGTAGGGGCCCGAGGGCCCGCCTTC
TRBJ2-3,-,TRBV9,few,CASNPAELDTQYF,TGTGCCAGCAATCCTGCGGAACTAGATACGCAGTATTTT
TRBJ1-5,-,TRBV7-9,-,CASSLTGYNQPQHF,TGTGCCAGCAGCTTAACAGGGTACAATCAGCCCCAGCATTTT
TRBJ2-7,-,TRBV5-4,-,CASSLDRASYEQYF,TGTGCCAGCAGCTTGGACAGGGCCTCCTACGAGCAGTACTTC
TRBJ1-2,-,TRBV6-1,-,CASSEGSGVFYGYTF,TGTGCCAGCAGTGAAGGGTCAGGGGTATTCTATGGCTACACCTTC
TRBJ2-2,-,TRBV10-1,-,CASSEFINTGELFF,TGCGCCAGCAGTGAGTTTATCAACACCGGGGAGCTGTTTTTT
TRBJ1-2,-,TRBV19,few,CASSPPERRGYGYTF,TGTGCCAGTAGTCCGCCCGAGAGGAGGGGCTATGGCTACACCTTC
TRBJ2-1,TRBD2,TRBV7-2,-,CASSSTAGGQGEQFF,TGTGCCAGCAGCTCTACAGCGGGGGGGCAGGGTGAGCAGTTCTTC
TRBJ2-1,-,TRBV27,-,CASSLTGTYNEQFF,TGTGCCAGCAGCCTGACAGGAACCTACAATGAGCAGTTCTTC
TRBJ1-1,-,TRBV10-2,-,CASTATITEAFF,TGCGCCAGCACCGCAACAATCACTGAAGCTTTCTTT
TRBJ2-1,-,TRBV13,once,CASSPGGYGLEQFF,TGTGCCAGCAGCCCTGGGGGTTACGGGCTTGAGCAGTTCTTC
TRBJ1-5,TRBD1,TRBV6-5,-,CASSTGDLQPQHF,TGTGCCAGCAGTACAGGGGATCTTCAGCCCCAGCATTTT
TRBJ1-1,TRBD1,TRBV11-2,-,CASGTGPNTEAFF,TGTGCCAGCGGGACAGGCCCGAACACTGAAGCTTTCTTT
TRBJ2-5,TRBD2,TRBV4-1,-,CASSPSGRNFKETQYF,TGCGCCAGCAGCCCGAGCGGGAGGAATTTTAAGGAGACCCAGTACTTC
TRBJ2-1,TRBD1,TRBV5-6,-,CASSFRDSYNEQFF,TGTGCCAGCAGCTTCCGGGACAGTTACAATGAGCAGTTCTTC
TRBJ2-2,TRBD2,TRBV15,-,CASSLAGHRGNTGELFF,TGTGCCAGTTCACTAGCGGGCCACAGGGGGAACACCGGGGAGCTGTTTTTT
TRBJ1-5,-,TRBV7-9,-,CARNTGGGNQPQHF,TGTGCCAGAAATACAGGTGGGGGCAATCAGCCCCAGCATTTT
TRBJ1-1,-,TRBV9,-,CASSVGVITEAFF,TGTGCCAGCAGCGTCGGGGTAATCACTGAAGCTTTCTTT
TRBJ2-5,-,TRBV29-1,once,CSGSNRGGETQYF,TGCAGCGGATCTAACAGGGGAGGCGAGACCCAGTACTTC
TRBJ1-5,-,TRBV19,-,CAGGTVSNQPQHF,TGCGCTGGAGGGACCGTTAGCAATCAGCCCCAGCATTTT
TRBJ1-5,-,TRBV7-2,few,CASSSSQNQPQHF,TGTGCCAGCAGCTCTAGCCAGAATCAGCCCCAGCATTTT
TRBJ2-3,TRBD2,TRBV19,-,CASREGLGVTDTQYF,TGTGCCAGTAGAGAGGGACTAGGGGTCACAGATACGCAGTATTTT
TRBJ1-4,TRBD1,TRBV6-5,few,CASKTGGEKLFF,TGTGCCAGCAAGACAGGGGGTGAAAAACTGTTTTTT
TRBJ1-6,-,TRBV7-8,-,CASSLAYQLGSPLHF,TGTGCCAGCAGCTTAGCTTACCAGTTGGGTTCACCCCTCCACTTT
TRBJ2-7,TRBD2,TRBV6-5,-,CASSYSGGGLYEQYF,TGTGCCAGCAGTTACTCCGGGGGAGGGCTCTACGAGCAGTACTTC
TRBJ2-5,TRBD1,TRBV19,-,CASSLSRTGDETQYF,TGTGCCAGTAGTCTATCTAGGACAGGGGATGAGACCCAGTACTTC
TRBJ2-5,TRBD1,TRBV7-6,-,CASSTGQGSETQYF,TGTGCCAGCAGCACCGGACAGGGTTCAGAGACCCAGTACTTC